What follows are 12 T cell receptor beta chains derived from one specimen sequenced in a study of T cell repertoires in cytomegalovirus infection. TCRdb ran MiXCR on the reads and lists one entry per CDR3 protein. Of just under 500,000 distinct CDR3 sequences listed, roughly a third are singletons. Their antigen targets remain unknown. The material was cultured PBMCs, obtained from culture after CMV antigen stimulation. Receptors originate from a human donor in good health (CMV status not recorded). Some clones in this sample may be carry-over from other donors' samples.

The V call is TRBV7-3, the J call TRBJ2-1, with 10 bases fitting TRBD2. The J segment lost 6 bases and the V segment lost 3 bases, leaving 8 bases of the junction unmatched. Germline CDR1 SGHTA, CDR2 FQGTGA. The CDR3 runs 16 residues. CDR3 nucleotide sequence: TGTGCCAGCAGCTTCCAAGCGGGAGGGCCAGGCAATGAGCAGTTCTTC. Translated: CASSFQAGGPGNEQFF.

The chain has TRBV5-5 and TRBJ2-3, with D hard to call. This CDR3 has 16 amino acids. V shed 4 bases and J shed 6 bases, with 21 bases lying between them. CDR1 is SGHKS, CDR2 YYEKEE, per germline (reference sequence). CDR3 in amino acids: CASSDVLDVSRDTQYF. Here the CDR3 DNA reads TGTGCCAGCAGCGACGTTTTGGACGTAAGTCGGGATACGCAGTATTTT.

The chain combines TRBV9 with TRBJ1-2; D possibly corresponds to TRBD1 (5 bases). CDR1 and CDR2 from the germline V gene are SGDLS and YYNGEE. V lost 1 base and J 6 bases, leaving 16 bases between the germline ends. The CDR3 length is 15 residues. For the CDR3, the DNA is TGTGCCAGCAGCGTACCCCCGGGGCCGGATGATGGCTACACCTTC. Amino acid sequence: CASSVPPGPDDGYTF. Drawing the rest from reference TRBV9 and TRBJ1-2, the complete variable domain is DSGVTQTPKHLITATGQRVTLRCSPRSGDLSVYWYQQSLDQGLQFLIQYYNGEERAKGNILERFSAQQFPDLHSELNLSSLELGDSALYFCASSVPPGPDDGYTFGSGTRLTVV.

The genes are TRBV15 and TRBJ2-7; no clear D. V shed 0 bases and J shed 2 bases, with 14 bases lying between them. This CDR3 has 16 amino acids. CDR1 and CDR2 (germline): LNHNV, YYDKDF (reference sequence). Here the CDR3 DNA reads TGTGCCACCAGCAGAGATTCATCGACAAAGGCCTACGAGCAGTACGTC. Its protein is CATSRDSSTKAYEQYV.

The chain combines TRBV7-4 with TRBJ1-1; D is unresolved. Germline V CDR1 and CDR2: SGHVT, SQSDAQ. Trimming took 2 bases from V and 1 from J, leaving 8 bases between them. CDR3 size: 14 residues. CDR3 nucleotide sequence: TGTGCCAGCAGCTTACGGGAGAAGAACACTGAAGCTTTCTTT. This gives the protein CASSLREKNTEAFF. The full variable domain, in which reference TRBV7-4 and TRBJ1-1 provide the parts outside the CDR3, is GAGVSQSPRYKVAKRGRDVALRCDSISGHVTLYWYRQTLGQGSEVLTYSQSDAQRDKSGRPSGRFSAERPERSVSTLKIQRTEQGDSAVYLCASSLREKNTEAFFGQGTRLTVV.

The chain uses TRBV7-8 and TRBJ1-2; D unclear. The length of the CDR3 is 15 residues. V was cut by 5 bases and J by 4 bases, with 17 bases left in between. Germline-derived CDR1 and CDR2 are SGHVS and FQNEAQ. The CDR3 coding sequence is TGTGCCAGCAGCCGAGCCTTCTCGGGAACCTATGGCTACACCTTC. Protein sequence: CASSRAFSGTYGYTF.

This clonotype was found once. This chain connects TRBV29-1 to TRBJ2-5; D possibly corresponds to TRBD2 (6 bases). V gave up 2 bases and J gave up 4 bases, with 14 bases separating them. The CDR3 has 14 amino acids. Germline V gene data show CDR1 as SQVTM and CDR2 as ANQGSEA. The CDR3 bases are TGCAGCGTTGAACCCCACGGGGGTGGAGAGACCCAGTACTTC. Its protein product is CSVEPHGGGETQYF.

The chain links TRBV12-3 or TRBV12-4 to TRBJ2-5, with TRBD1 as a possible D gene (5 bases). V lost 1 base and J 7 bases, leaving 13 bases between the germline ends. The CDR3 contains 14 residues. The CDR3 DNA reads as TGTGCCAGCAGTTTAGGTCCAGTTAGGGGGACCCAGTACTTC. Translated, it gives CASSLGPVRGTQYF.

The J gene is TRBJ2-7, the V gene TRBV5-6; the match to TRBD2 covers 10 bases. Trimming took 6 bases from V and 3 from J; bases not matched to a gene: 9. This CDR3 spans 15 amino acids. Looked up from germline, CDR1 is SGHDT and CDR2 is YYEEEE. The CDR3 sequence is CASTPFEREGYEQYF. The DNA for the CDR3 is TGTGCCAGCACCCCATTCGAGCGGGAGGGCTACGAGCAGTACTTC.

This clonotype was seen only a few times. The chain joins TRBV6-1 to TRBJ2-3, with D maybe TRBD2 (6 bases). Deletions cut 3 bases from V and 5 bases from J, with 18 bases between. CDR1 is MNHNS, CDR2 SASEGT, per germline. CDR3 length: 16 residues. The CDR3 loop reads CASSEDAGPRGDTQYF. Written as DNA, the CDR3 is TGTGCCAGCAGTGAGGATGCGGGACCACGAGGAGATACGCAGTATTTT.

The chain links TRBV7-9 to TRBJ2-4, with unresolved D. The germline V gene encodes CDR1 SEHNR and CDR2 FQNEAQ (reference sequence). Deletions cut 5 bases from V and 7 bases from J, with 15 bases between. The CDR3 extends over 14 amino acids. CDR3 protein: CASSPILTQNIQYF. The CDR3 DNA reads as TGTGCCAGCAGCCCCATCTTGACACAGAACATTCAGTACTTC.

The V call is TRBV7-4, the J call TRBJ2-5, with a possible D match to TRBD2 (7 bases). The CDR3 is 13 amino acids. The V and J ends lost 5 bases and 2 bases respectively, with 9 bases between them. Germline V CDR1 and CDR2: SGHVT, SQSDAQ. The CDR3 DNA reads as TGTGCCAGCAGCAGGGGGGGGCAAGAGACCCAGTACTTC. Its translation is CASSRGGQETQYF. Based on the CDR3 plus reference TRBV7-4 and TRBJ2-5, the full variable domain is GAGVSQSPRYKVAKRGRDVALRCDSISGHVTLYWYRQTLGQGSEVLTYSQSDAQRDKSGRPSGRFSAERPERSVSTLKIQRTEQGDSAVYLCASSRGGQETQYFGPGTRLLVL.